This record covers a single T cell receptor beta chain. Sequencing was performed with immunoSEQ multiplex PCR; in TCRdb, only in-frame clones are kept and a portion is missing. The repertoire holds tens of thousands of clones, with approximately 80% as singletons. The CDR3 is 15 residues long. Trimming took 2 bases from V and 2 from J; bases not matched to a gene: 5. Germline V gene lookup returns CDR1 LGHNA and CDR2 YNFKEQ. The data are from a study of OX40 agonist ivuxolimab in advanced cancers. Study summary: The patients' treatment was ivuxolimab, an agonistic anti-OX40 (CD134) antibody.

Specimen: CD4+ or CD8+ T cells sorted from blood, collected in a trial of the OX40 agonist ivuxolimab. This sequence was found in an adult with an advanced solid tumor such as melanoma, head and neck, liver or kidney cancer. The rearrangement joins TRBV4-2 to TRBJ1-2, with 7 nucleotides matching TRBD1. CDR3: CASSQWTGGNYGYTF. CDR3 DNA: TGTGCCAGCAGCCAATGGACAGGTGGAAACTATGGCTACACCTTC.